The 18 T cell receptor beta chains reported below all come from one sample, sequenced in a study of T cells in women clearing cervical HPV infection. The table came from immunoSEQ multiplex PCR; TCRdb's copy has only in-frame clones and leaves some out. Its table records more than 45,000 clones. The sample consisted of blood buffy coat. These receptors came from a woman aged 18-69 years with a cervical HPV16 infection that either progressed to CIN3+ or cleared (not recorded which).

Note on this clone: The CDR3 end falls 3 residues outside the read, so it is completed with the germline J gene. V is TRBV20-1 and J is TRBJ2-3, with a tentative D call TRBD2 (5 bases). Germline CDR1 DFQATT, CDR2 SNEGSKA (reference sequence). CDR3 size: 15 residues. Trimming took 2 bases from V and 4 from J, leaving 16 bases between them. The CDR3 sequence is CSARRPLAVADTQYF. CDR3 bases read: TGCAGTGCTAGAAGGCCGCTAGCTGTCGCAGATACG.

In regard to this clone: With the read ending 3 residues before the CDR3 end, the germline J gene is used to fill in that end. This sequence joins TRBV20-1 and TRBJ2-5, with D possibly TRBD2 on 6 matching bases. Per the germline V gene, CDR1 is DFQATT and CDR2 is SNEGSKA (reference sequence). This CDR3 has 14 amino acids. Trimming stripped 6 bases from V and 5 bases from J, with 19 bases between. The CDR3 sequence: CSAHGTAEGETQYF. The CDR3 bases that were read are TGCAGTGCCCACGGGACTGCCGAGGGGGAGACC.

Notes on this clone: The read terminates 3 residues ahead of where the CDR3 ends, so the germline J gene completes it. V usage is TRBV10-3 and J usage is TRBJ2-7; TRBD2 matches 14 bases. Trimming removed 6 bases from V and 2 bases from J; junction bases left unmatched: 9. The CDR3 spans 17 residues. Looked up from germline, CDR1 is ENHRY and CDR2 is SYGVKD. The CDR3 loop reads CAISNAGLAGVTYEQYF. The CDR3 bases that were read are TGTGCCATCAGCAACGCGGGACTAGCGGGGGTAACCTACGAG.

With regard to this clone: The read falls 3 residues short of the CDR3 end, and the missing part is taken from the germline J gene. The chain is built from TRBV19 and TRBJ2-6; 7 bases are shared with TRBD1. The CDR3 loop spans 15 amino acids. The germline CDR1 and CDR2 sequences are LNHDA and SQIVND (reference sequence). With 5 bases clipped from V and 4 bases from J, the junction kept 5 bases outside the gene matches. CDR3: CASSPTGRGANVLTF. The sequenced CDR3 bases are TGTGCCAGTAGTCCGACAGGGCGCGGGGCCAACGTC.

Of note for this clone: The read ends 3 residues before the CDR3 terminus; that terminus is restored from the germline J gene. The chain employs TRBV11-1 and TRBJ2-1, with 8 bases aligning to TRBD2. The germline V gene encodes CDR1 SGHAT and CDR2 FQDESV (reference sequence). V dropped 5 bases and J dropped 3; count of bases not matched to a gene: 3. The CDR3 covers 14 residues. The covered CDR3 bases are TGTGCCAGCAGCCCCGGGGGGGTCTACAATGAG. It encodes CASSPGGVYNE. The whole CDR3 sequence is CASSPGGVYNEQFF. Looking up the rest from reference TRBV11-1 and TRBJ2-1 gives the full variable domain: EAEVAQSPRYKITEKSQAVAFWCDPISGHATLYWYRQILGQGPELLVQFQDESVVDDSQLPKDRFSAERLKGVDSTLKIQPAELGDSAMYLCASSPGGVYNEQFFGPGTRLTVL.

The sequenced part of the CDR3 DNA is TGTGCCAGCAGCCAAGATATCGTCAATGAG. Translating it yields CASSQDIVNE. From start to end, the CDR3 is CASSQDIVNEQFF. The chain recombines TRBV4-2 with TRBJ2-1; no clear D. The read terminates 3 residues before the CDR3 end, so the remaining end is supplied by the germline J gene. V lost 0 bases and J 6 bases, leaving 6 bases between the germline ends. CDR3 length: 13 amino acids. Looked up from germline, CDR1 is LGHNA and CDR2 is YNFKEQ.

To note about this clone: Read sequence stops 3 residues before the CDR3 end, and the germline J gene provides the missing end. This chain connects TRBV7-9 to TRBJ2-1; TRBD1 might be the D (6 bases). The V gene's germline CDR1 is SEHNR and CDR2 FQNEAQ (reference sequence). V gave up 5 bases and J gave up 6 bases, with 11 bases separating them. The CDR3 loop spans 13 amino acids. The CDR3 DNA, read in part, is TGTGCCAGCAGCCCCGGACAGTTCAATGAG. It specifies CASSPGQFNE. The CDR3, in full, reads CASSPGQFNEQFF.

Regarding this clone: The read terminates 3 residues ahead of where the CDR3 ends, so the germline J gene completes it. The gene calls are TRBV20-1 and TRBJ2-5, with TRBD2 matching over 12 bases. There are 16 residues in the CDR3. Germline V gene lookup returns CDR1 DFQATT and CDR2 SNEGSKA (reference sequence). V was clipped by 6 bases and J by 6 bases; unmatched bases: 14. CDR3 in amino acids: CSARSRLAGEEKTQYF. The CDR3 DNA, read in part, is TGCAGTGCCAGATCCCGACTAGCGGGAGAAGAAAAGACC.

As to this clone: The read finishes 3 residues shy of the CDR3 end, and the germline J gene is used to complete it. The J gene is TRBJ2-7, the V gene TRBV20-1; 8 bases align to TRBD2. V gave up 6 bases and J gave up 0 bases; unmatched junction bases: 19. Germline V gives CDR1 DFQATT, CDR2 SNEGSKA (reference sequence). The CDR3 loop spans 18 amino acids. The chain's CDR3 is CSADTGTSERSYSYEQYF. Partial CDR3 DNA: TGCAGTGCAGATACCGGGACTAGTGAGCGATCTTACTCCTACGAG.

About this clone itself: The CDR3 is cut off 3 residues early in the read; its end comes from the germline J gene. The V gene is TRBV11-3, the J gene TRBJ2-3; 9 bases match TRBD1. Germline loops: CDR1 SGHNT, CDR2 YENEEA. The CDR3 covers 14 residues. V gave up 4 bases and J gave up 4 bases; unmatched junction bases: 3. This CDR3 reads CASSSGQGADTQYF. The covered CDR3 bases are TGTGCCAGCAGCTCGGGACAGGGAGCAGATACG.

As for this clone: Read sequence stops 3 residues before the CDR3 end, and the germline J gene provides the missing end. The chain recombines TRBV18 with TRBJ1-6; perhaps TRBD1 as D (5 bases). The CDR3 is 15 amino acids. Germline V gene data show CDR1 as KGHSH and CDR2 as LQKENI. With 2 bases removed from V and 3 bases from J, the gap between germline ends came to 8 bases. Incomplete CDR3 DNA: TGTGCCAGCTCACCATGGGGGGTCTATAATTCACCC. Its protein is CASSPWGVYNSP. The CDR3, in full, reads CASSPWGVYNSPLHF. Combining the CDR3 with reference TRBV18 and TRBJ1-6 gives the whole variable domain NAGVMQNPRHLVRRRGQEARLRCSPMKGHSHVYWYRQLPEEGLKFMVYLQKENIIDESGMPKERFSAEFPKEGPSILRIQQVVRGDSAAYFCASSPWGVYNSPLHFGNGTRLTVT.

As to this clone: Read data end 3 residues before the CDR3 end; the end is taken from the germline J gene. The chain combines TRBV4-1 with TRBJ1-4, with D hard to call. Germline CDR1 MGHRA, CDR2 YSYEKL. V was trimmed by 5 bases and J by 5 bases, leaving 9 bases between them. CDR3 length: 13 residues. The DNA read from the CDR3 is TGCGCCAGCAGCACCCGCGGGAATGAAAAA. Translation gives CASSTRGNEK. The entire CDR3 sequence reads CASSTRGNEKLFF.

Regarding this clone: The read stops 3 residues short of the end of the CDR3; the missing end is completed from the germline J gene. This rearrangement joins TRBV10-3 to TRBJ2-7, with D possibly matching TRBD2 (6 bases). The CDR3 totals 16 residues. Germline CDR1 is ENHRY and CDR2 is SYGVKD. The V end lost 6 bases, the J end lost 2 bases, and 20 bases lay between the germline ends. CDR3 DNA, as far as it was read: TGTGCCATCAGGGCGGTGGGGGACCGGGGGACCTACGAG. It encodes CAIRAVGDRGTYE. The whole CDR3 sequence is CAIRAVGDRGTYEQYF.

Turning to this clone: Read data end 3 residues before the CDR3 end; the end is taken from the germline J gene. The rearrangement joins TRBV13 to TRBJ2-3; D remains unclear. V was trimmed by 4 bases and J by 4 bases, leaving 9 bases between them. Germline CDR1 is PRHDT and CDR2 is FYEKMQ (reference sequence). CDR3 length: 13 amino acids. The chain's CDR3 is CASSSRLADTQYF. The covered CDR3 bases are TGTGCCAGCAGCTCCCGGCTAGCAGATACG.

Note on this clone: The read falls 3 residues short of the CDR3 end, and the missing part is taken from the germline J gene. Other DNA sequences from this sample encode an identical CDR3 as well. This chain connects TRBV5-4 to TRBJ2-5; TRBD1 or TRBD2 may be the D gene (7 bases each). This CDR3 comprises 14 residues. The V gene's germline CDR1 is SGHNT and CDR2 YYREEE (reference sequence). Trimming pared 2 bases from V and 3 bases from J, leaving 11 bases between. CDR3 sequence reads: CASSLQGREETQYF. Incomplete CDR3 DNA: TGTGCCAGCAGCTTACAGGGGAGGGAAGAGACC.

About this clone itself: The read finishes 3 residues shy of the CDR3 end, and the germline J gene is used to complete it. This sequence joins TRBV29-1 and TRBJ2-3, with D uncertain. This CDR3 region has 14 residues. Germline V gene lookup returns CDR1 SQVTM and CDR2 ANQGSEA. V was trimmed by 1 base and J by 0 bases, leaving 8 bases between them. Partial CDR3 DNA: TGCAGCGTTGAAGTTGCGCGAAGCACAGATACG. It codes for CSVEVARSTDT. In full, the CDR3 is CSVEVARSTDTQYF.

On this clone: The read ends 3 residues shy of where the CDR3 ends; the end is completed using the germline J gene. This chain joins TRBV30 and TRBJ2-1, with 7 bases identical to TRBD2. The V gene's germline CDR1 is GTSNPN and CDR2 SVGIG (reference sequence). The V and J ends lost 3 bases and 9 bases, in that order; junction bases with no gene match: 17. This CDR3 comprises 16 residues. The CDR3 DNA, read in part, is TGTGCCTGGAGCCCGTTTTTGGGTAGCGGGCGGATTGAG. The encoded protein is CAWSPFLGSGRIE. From start to end, the CDR3 is CAWSPFLGSGRIEQFF.

For this clone: Read data end 3 residues before the CDR3 end; the end is taken from the germline J gene. The chain couples TRBV18 to TRBJ2-5, with TRBD1 matching 7 bases. The CDR3 length is 15 residues. Germline V gene lookup returns CDR1 KGHSH and CDR2 LQKENI. V lost 0 bases, J lost 5 bases, and 6 bases stayed unmatched. The CDR3 DNA, read in part, is TGTGCCAGCTCACCACCCAGCAGGGGACAGGAGACC. Translated: CASSPPSRGQET. The entire CDR3 reads CASSPPSRGQETQYF.